One and the same sample provided the 32 T cell receptor beta chains below, sequenced in a study of response to subunit inactivated influenza vaccine. TCRdb reanalysed the RT-PCR reads using MiXCR and keeps one entry per CDR3 protein. The sample has around 200,000 distinct CDR3 sequences, 7.5% to 10% seen once. Sequenced here: non-naive T cells sorted from PBMCs, sampled on the day of vaccination. The receptor set was obtained from a man in his fifties or sixties who received an inactivated influenza vaccine.

This clonotype was counted many times. V is TRBV5-1 and J is TRBJ1-5, with D tentatively TRBD1 (5 bases). The CDR3 length is 15 residues. With 0 bases removed from V and 5 bases from J, the gap between germline ends came to 12 bases. CDR1 SGHRS and CDR2 YFSETQ come from the germline V gene. Written as DNA, the CDR3 is TGCGCCAGCAGCTTGGCAGGGAACCGTGATCAGCCCCAGCATTTT. Protein sequence: CASSLAGNRDQPQHF.

V gene TRBV5-5 combines with J gene TRBJ1-6; 7 bases are shared with TRBD1. The CDR3 has 16 residues. V shed 4 bases, J shed 0 bases, and the junction held 4 bases outside the gene matches. Germline CDR1 reads SGHKS; CDR2 reads YYEKEE (reference sequence). Here the CDR3 reads CASSRDSFSYNSPLHF. As DNA, the CDR3 is TGTGCCAGCAGCCGGGACAGTTTCTCCTATAATTCACCCCTCCACTTT.

Concerning this clonotype: A junction boundary mismatches the germline segment, possibly from a read error. The genes are TRBV7-2 and TRBJ2-7; D possibly corresponds to TRBD2 (5 bases). The CDR3 contains 13 residues. The V gene's germline CDR1 is SGHTA and CDR2 FQGNSA. The CDR3 nucleotides read TGTGCCAGCAGCATAGCGACACTTTACGAGCAGTACTTC. Protein: CASSIATLYEQYF.

This sequence joins TRBV5-4 and TRBJ2-5; 8 bases agree with TRBD1. The length of the CDR3 is 14 residues. The V gene end was trimmed by 4 bases and the J gene end by 5 bases; junction bases not matched to a gene: 7. Looked up from germline, CDR1 is SGHNT and CDR2 is YYREEE (reference sequence). CDR3 sequence (DNA): TGTGCCAGCAGCCCGCGACAGGGGCTGGAGACCCAGTACTTC. Its translation is CASSPRQGLETQYF.

This clonotype turned up a few times. DNA for the CDR3: TGCGCCAGCAGCTCCTCCGGGACAGAGCCGATGAGGTACACCTTC. Protein product: CASSSSGTEPMRYTF. This chain connects TRBV5-1 to TRBJ1-2; 7 bases match TRBD1. The CDR3 has 15 amino acids. The germline V gene encodes CDR1 SGHRS and CDR2 YFSETQ. V dropped 3 bases and J dropped 11; count of bases not matched to a gene: 16.

The gene calls are TRBV4-2 and TRBJ1-2; tentative D call: TRBD1 (6 bases). The V end lost 1 base, the J end lost 8 bases, and 14 bases lay between the germline ends. Germline CDR1 and CDR2: LGHNA and YNFKEQ. CDR3 length equals 14 residues. The CDR3 DNA reads as TGTGCCAGCAGCCAAGCCTACAGGGATGGCGGCTACACCTTC. It yields the protein CASSQAYRDGGYTF.

This chain uses TRBV15 with TRBJ2-7; perhaps TRBD2 as D (5 bases). Germline lookup yields CDR1 LNHNV and CDR2 YYDKDF (reference sequence). CDR3 length: 13 residues. V lost 0 bases and J lost 6, with 9 bases in between. CDR3 in amino acids: CATSRDERLEQYF. The CDR3 bases are TGTGCCACCAGCAGAGATGAGCGGCTCGAGCAGTACTTC.

This clonotype was recorded at least ten times. The chain has TRBV12-3 or TRBV12-4 and TRBJ2-1; 8 bases are a match to TRBD1. Trimming at V came to 1 base and at J to 7 bases, leaving 6 bases not matched to a gene. The CDR3 is made up of 15 amino acids. The CDR3 coding sequence is TGTGCCAGCAGTTTAGGGGCAGGGGGCGGAAATGAGCAGTTCTTC. Amino acid sequence: CASSLGAGGGNEQFF.

The table lists this clonotype with a few counts. This chain links TRBV20-1 with TRBJ1-1, with a tentative D call TRBD1 (5 bases). The CDR3 is 12 amino acids. V was cut by 6 bases and J by 1 base, with 9 bases left in between. Germline V CDR1 and CDR2: DFQATT, SNEGSKA (reference sequence). CDR3 loop: CSASTGNTEAFF. Here the CDR3 DNA reads TGCAGTGCAAGTACAGGGAACACTGAAGCTTTCTTT.

This clonotype has just a few counts. This chain links TRBV20-1 with TRBJ1-1, with 9 bases matching TRBD1. The CDR3 is 17 amino acids. The germline V gene encodes CDR1 DFQATT and CDR2 SNEGSKA (reference sequence). The ends lost 8 bases at V and 0 bases at J; junction bases unmatched: 16. The CDR3 nucleotides are TGCAGTACAAACGACCGGGACAGGGAAGAAGTGAACACTGAAGCTTTCTTT. The encoded protein is CSTNDRDREEVNTEAFF.

The table lists this clonotype with a few counts. The chain has TRBV7-2 and TRBJ2-5; D may match TRBD1 or TRBD2 (5 bases each). Germline CDR1 reads SGHTA; CDR2 reads FQGNSA. The CDR3 sequence is 16 residues long. Trimming stripped 1 base from V and 2 bases from J, with 14 bases between. The CDR3 protein is CASSLEGRTGQETQYF. The CDR3 DNA reads TGTGCCAGCAGCTTAGAGGGACGGACGGGACAAGAGACCCAGTACTTC.

The sample holds a few counts of this clonotype. The V and J genes are TRBV7-2 and TRBJ2-5, with TRBD1 matching 9 bases. The CDR3 totals 14 residues. Unmatched junction bases numbered 4, after V lost 4 bases and J lost 4 bases. The germline V gene has CDR1 SGHTA and CDR2 FQGNSA. The CDR3 here is CASSSGTGTETQYF. CDR3 DNA sequence: TGTGCCAGCAGCTCCGGGACAGGGACAGAGACCCAGTACTTC.

The J gene is TRBJ2-2, the V gene TRBV5-6, with D perhaps matching TRBD2 (5 bases). The germline CDR1 and CDR2 sequences are SGHDT and YYEEEE. Trimming removed 4 bases from V and 5 bases from J, with 21 bases in between. The CDR3 loop spans 17 amino acids. The CDR3 reads CASSRTSAYSLTGELFF. The CDR3, as DNA: TGTGCCAGCAGCCGAACTAGTGCATACAGTTTGACCGGGGAGCTGTTTTTT.

This clonotype was seen a handful of times. The V gene is TRBV21-1, the J gene TRBJ1-6. TRBV21-1 is labeled a pseudogene. The CDR3 has 20 residues. Here the CDR3 DNA reads TGTGCCAGCCCCCCTCCCTCGAAGACAGTTCTAAGCTCCTATAATTCACCCCTCCACTTT. Protein sequence: CASPPPSKTVLSSYNSPLHF.

The sample holds a few counts of this clonotype. V usage is TRBV27 and J usage is TRBJ2-1; 8 bases map to TRBD2. The CDR3 loop spans 15 amino acids. Trimming cost V 1 base and J 5 bases; bases outside gene matches: 4. Germline V gives CDR1 MNHEY, CDR2 SMNVEV (reference sequence). The chain's CDR3 is CASSLLAGIDNEQFF. The CDR3 DNA reads TGTGCCAGCAGTTTATTAGCGGGAATAGACAATGAGCAGTTCTTC.

The chain links TRBV7-9 to TRBJ2-7, with TRBD1 as a possible D gene (6 bases). The V end was cut by 5 bases, the J end by 4 bases, with 18 bases between. Germline CDR1 reads SEHNR; CDR2 reads FQNEAQ (reference sequence). CDR3 length: 15 residues. The DNA of the CDR3 is TGTGCCAGCAGCCGAATTCGGCAGGGGAGATACGAGCAGTACTTC. Translation gives CASSRIRQGRYEQYF.

The rearrangement uses TRBV5-1 and TRBJ2-2; D assignment may be TRBD1 or TRBD2 (5 bases each). The CDR3 covers 15 residues. The germline V gene encodes CDR1 SGHRS and CDR2 YFSETQ. The V and J ends lost 2 bases and 2 bases respectively, with 10 bases between them. The CDR3 DNA reads TGCGCCAGCAGCTTCACGGGGACCAACACCGGGGAGCTGTTTTTT. Encoded protein: CASSFTGTNTGELFF.

The V call is TRBV28, the J call TRBJ1-5; TRBD1 matches 8 bases. Germline V gene lookup returns CDR1 MDHEN and CDR2 SYDVKM. The CDR3 runs to 16 residues. J was trimmed by 9 bases and V by 2 bases; bases with no gene match: 12. CDR3 sequence (DNA): TGTGCCAGCAGTTTACGGACAGGGTTCTTTGGGGCGCCCCAGCATTTT. It specifies CASSLRTGFFGAPQHF.

J is TRBJ2-2 and V is TRBV27; D may be TRBD2 (5 bases). The V and J ends lost 5 bases and 0 bases respectively, with 13 bases between them. The CDR3 is made up of 16 amino acids. The germline V gene has CDR1 MNHEY and CDR2 SMNVEV (reference sequence). The CDR3 DNA reads as TGTGCCAGCAGTCCCCCCCCAGCGGCGAACACCGGGGAGCTGTTTTTT. Translating gives CASSPPPAANTGELFF.

This chain uses TRBV18 with TRBJ1-6; D call uncertain. Germline CDR1 is KGHSH and CDR2 is LQKENI. The CDR3 extends over 13 amino acids. With 3 bases removed from V and 5 bases from J, the gap between germline ends came to 5 bases. CDR3 region: CASSPTDNSPLHF. For the CDR3, the DNA is TGTGCCAGCTCACCCACTGATAATTCACCCCTCCACTTT.

This clonotype was detected only a few times. The chain recombines TRBV20-1 with TRBJ2-3; D not resolved. The germline V gene has CDR1 DFQATT and CDR2 SNEGSKA (reference sequence). The CDR3 has 13 residues. Trimming shortened V by 3 bases and J by 4 bases, and 11 bases separated the two germline ends. This CDR3 reads CSARRSVADTQYF. The DNA for the CDR3 is TGCAGTGCTAGGCGGAGTGTAGCAGATACGCAGTATTTT.

This chain connects TRBV20-1 to TRBJ2-7, with D perhaps TRBD1 or TRBD2 (5 bases each). The V gene lost 3 bases and the J gene lost 0 bases, with 15 bases spanning the gap. The length of the CDR3 is 15 residues. Germline lookup yields CDR1 DFQATT and CDR2 SNEGSKA (reference sequence). For the CDR3, the DNA is TGCAGTGCTAGGGAGTATGGGGGTGGCTCCTACGAGCAGTACTTC. Its protein is CSAREYGGGSYEQYF.

The sample holds a few counts of this clonotype. The chain is built from TRBV7-3 and TRBJ2-1; 12 bases map to TRBD2. V gave up 4 bases and J gave up 5 bases; unmatched junction bases: 18. This CDR3 contains 20 residues. Germline CDR1 and CDR2: SGHTA and FQGTGA. This CDR3 is CASSSLGETSGRSGHNEQFF. The CDR3 DNA is TGTGCCAGCAGCTCCCTTGGGGAGACTAGCGGGAGAAGCGGCCACAATGAGCAGTTCTTC.

This chain uses TRBV11-3 with TRBJ2-3; D is possibly TRBD1 (5 bases). V lost 5 bases and J 2 bases, leaving 11 bases between the germline ends. Per germline, CDR1 SGHNT and CDR2 YENEEA. The CDR3 totals 14 residues. This chain's CDR3 is CASSPTGTTDTQYF. The CDR3 nucleotides are TGTGCCAGCAGCCCAACAGGAACCACAGATACGCAGTATTTT.

Many counts were recorded for this clonotype. The genes are TRBV5-1 and TRBJ2-7; 10 bases match TRBD1. CDR1 and CDR2 (germline): SGHRS, YFSETQ. This CDR3 spans 15 amino acids. With V trimmed by 5 bases and J by 4 bases, 9 bases remained unmatched. The CDR3 spells CASSSAGQGTYEQYF. The CDR3 DNA reads TGCGCCAGCAGTTCGGCGGGACAGGGGACATACGAGCAGTACTTC.

The sample holds a few counts of this clonotype. J is TRBJ2-2 and V is TRBV27; perhaps TRBD1 as D (8 bases). Germline lookup yields CDR1 MNHEY and CDR2 SMNVEV (reference sequence). There are 15 residues in the CDR3. The germline V and J ends were trimmed by 7 bases and 5 bases, with 17 bases remaining between them. The CDR3 DNA is TGTGCCAGCACCGCACAGGGGGGGGTGACCGGGGAGCTGTTTTTT. Its translation: CASTAQGGVTGELFF.

The genes are TRBV4-3 and TRBJ2-3; no clear D gene. Germline V CDR1 and CDR2: LGHNA, YSLEER. The CDR3 covers 14 residues. V dropped 0 bases and J dropped 2 bases, with 6 bases sitting between them. CDR3 protein: CASSQEDPTDTQYF. The CDR3 DNA reads TGCGCCAGCAGCCAAGAGGACCCCACAGATACGCAGTATTTT.

The chain has TRBV6-6 and TRBJ2-6; D is uncertain. CDR3 length: 13 amino acids. Trimming cost V 6 bases and J 4 bases, with 7 bases left between them. Germline lookup yields CDR1 MNHNY and CDR2 SVGAGI (reference sequence). CDR3 nucleotide sequence: TGTGCCAGCAGCGAACCCGGGGCCAACGTCCTGACTTTC. It codes for CASSEPGANVLTF.

Ten or more counts support this clonotype. This sequence joins TRBV4-2 and TRBJ1-1, with 7 bases that match TRBD1. The length of the CDR3 is 18 residues. Germline CDR1 reads LGHNA; CDR2 reads YNFKEQ. Unmatched junction bases numbered 14, after V lost 0 bases and J lost 4 bases. The CDR3 loop is CASSQDLGGWAGGTEAFF. CDR3 DNA: TGTGCCAGCAGCCAAGATCTAGGGGGCTGGGCAGGAGGCACTGAAGCTTTCTTT.

The CDR3 loop reads CASSPGLAGNPQYF. The CDR3 DNA reads as TGTGCCAGCTCACCTGGACTAGCGGGAAACCCCCAGTACTTC. The genes are TRBV18 and TRBJ2-5; 12 nucleotides agree with TRBD2. V gave up 3 bases and J gave up 9 bases; unmatched junction bases: 5. The germline CDR1 and CDR2 sequences are KGHSH and LQKENI. This CDR3 has 14 residues.

The chain has TRBV5-1 and TRBJ2-5; no clear D. The V gene's germline CDR1 is SGHRS and CDR2 YFSETQ. Trimming stripped 0 bases from V and 7 bases from J, with 16 bases between. The CDR3 length is 15 residues. Written as DNA, the CDR3 is TGCGCCAGCAGCTTGGGGCCCCCAAGCTCCGGGACCCAGTACTTC. Its translation is CASSLGPPSSGTQYF.

This clonotype came up a few times. V gene TRBV27 combines with J gene TRBJ1-1; perhaps TRBD1 as D (6 bases). Trimming took off 3 bases at V and 2 bases at J, with 10 bases between the two ends. The CDR3 covers 14 residues. The V gene's germline CDR1 is MNHEY and CDR2 SMNVEV (reference sequence). The CDR3 nucleotides read TGTGCCAGCAGTTTTGGGGGGGCTAACACTGAAGCTTTCTTT. This translates into CASSFGGANTEAFF.